A single TCR beta chain is shown here with its context. Antigen specificity is unknown. This sample was taken from a study of cytomegalovirus exposure and HLA in healthy donors. Trimming left V 2 bases short and J 7 bases short, with 14 bases between. This CDR3 is 14 amino acids long. The germline V gene encodes CDR1 MNHEY and CDR2 SVGAGI. Measured with immunoSEQ multiplex PCR; TCRdb has only the in-frame clones, and not every one. Of fewer than 300,000 clones listed, more than 75% were seen once; the top ten hold approximately 0.88%. Study-wide points: Specific recognition of CMV antigens was confirmed in vitro for a few chains (all CMV-associated).

Separate from the approximately 720-subject first cohort was the approximately 130-subject validation cohort, to which the donors belonged. The source of this sequence is a woman aged 18-29 years in good health and CMV-seronegative. The sequencing input was PBMCs. The V call is TRBV6-5, the J call TRBJ1-2, with a possible D match to TRBD1 (6 bases). CDR3 region: CASSYSPGVGGYTF. For the CDR3, the DNA is TGTGCCAGCAGTTACAGCCCAGGGGTGGGTGGCTACACCTTC.